This TCR beta chain was sequenced during a study of control samples from healthy donors and cancer patients. Libraries were prepared by immunoSEQ multiplex PCR; TCRdb keeps only in-frame clonotypes and omits some of them. The data show thousands of clones, less than 85% seen once. From germline, CDR1 is LGHDT and CDR2 YNNKEL (reference sequence). The CDR3 is 14 amino acids. V was cut by 2 bases and J by 3 bases, with 11 bases left in between. The origin of this receptor is a man in his 70s with lung cancer. The chain recombines TRBV3-1 (or the pseudogene TRBV3-2) with TRBJ2-7; D is perhaps TRBD1 (6 bases). The sequenced sample consisted of PBMCs. The CDR3 region is CASSQTGTFYEQYF. The CDR3 DNA reads as TGTGCCAGCAGCCAAACAGGGACCTTCTACGAGCAGTACTTC.